The present TCR beta chain was sequenced within a study of vaccination effects on CD4 cells after COVID-19. CDR1 MNHNY and CDR2 SVGAGI come from the germline V gene (reference sequence). CDR3 size: 14 residues. The V segment lost 8 bases and the J segment 6 bases; nucleotides outside the gene matches: 11. Study results and caveats: A shortage of convalescent patients and an absence of early post-infection timepoints characterized the study.

On this clone itself: The antigen is not known.

Method: immunoSEQ multiplex PCR; TCRdb's copy keeps in-frame clones and lacks some. The sample has around 50,000 clones, around 70% seen once. Investigators separated out CD4+ T cells once around 11 days of culture had passed. Participants completed two doses of the BNT162b2 or mRNA-1273 vaccine. The sequenced sample was CD4+ T cells from PBMCs cultured without peptide, obtained after COVID-19 vaccination. This chain connects TRBV6-6 to TRBJ2-3, with 7 positions matching TRBD2. The receptor was derived from a human donor who received a COVID-19 vaccine. The CDR3 coding sequence is TGTGCCAGCTCGGGCGGGAGTGGAGCGGATACGCAGTATTTT. Its protein is CASSGGSGADTQYF.